The rows below give T cell receptor beta chains drawn from one sample of a study of metastatic and nonmetastatic thyroid tumors. Through MiXCR, TCRdb re-clonotyped the PCR reads. The sample carries some 21,000 clones, about a tenth recorded once. Sequenced material: blood. Source of these receptors: a female donor with papillary thyroid cancer or a benign thyroid nodule (not recorded which). Some clones in this sample may be carry-over from other donors' samples. CDR3s include the opening cysteine and the closing phenylalanine or tryptophan. The D gene is left open where the match is weak. Only part of the rows carry a size: once, few, many, or a class if the clone is expanded.

>-|TRBJ1-6|many|TRBV12-3/TRBV12-4
TGTGCCAGCAGCCTTACCCATTCACCCCTCCACTTT
CASSLTHSPLHF
>-|TRBJ2-7|-|TRBV20-1
TGCAGTGCTAGGGTACTCGCCGACTCCTACGAGCAGTACTTC
CSARVLADSYEQYF
>TRBD2|TRBJ2-4|few|TRBV7-3
TGTGCCAGCAGCTTAAGACTAGCGGTAGCCAAAAACATTCAGTACTTC
CASSLRLAVAKNIQYF
>TRBD2|TRBJ2-7|-|TRBV25-1
TGTGCCAGCAGCACCTCGGGAGGGTACGAGCAGTACTTC
CASSTSGGYEQYF
>-|TRBJ1-1|many|TRBV7-8
TGTGCCAGCCGCCGCGGGGAGATTATGAACACTGAAGCTTTCTTT
CASRRGEIMNTEAFF
>TRBD1|TRBJ1-1|many|TRBV5-1
TGCGCCAGCAGCTCTTCCGCGGGACAGGGGAACACTGAAGCTTTCTTT
CASSSSAGQGNTEAFF
>TRBD1|TRBJ2-2|many|TRBV3-1
TGTGCCAGCAGCCACCCTCGGGACAGGGGGCACACCGGGGAGCTGTTTTTT
CASSHPRDRGHTGELFF
>TRBD1|TRBJ1-4|many|TRBV27
TGTGCCAGCAGTCCAATCTACAGGGGGCGGAGGGAAAAACTGTTTTTT
CASSPIYRGRREKLFF
>-|TRBJ2-5|many|TRBV12-3/TRBV12-4
TGTGCCAGCAGTTTAGCGATTGAAGGGCAAGAGACCCAGTACTTC
CASSLAIEGQETQYF
>TRBD1|TRBJ2-2|few|TRBV28
TGTGCCAGCAGTTCCTCCGGTACAGGGGACACCGTGGAGCTGTTTTTT
CASSSSGTGDTVELFF
>TRBD1|TRBJ1-6|medium-sized|TRBV12-3/TRBV12-4
TGTGCCAGCAGTTACCAGGGGGAGACCCTCCACTTT
CASSYQGETLHF
>-|TRBJ2-7|-|TRBV6-2/TRBV6-3
TGTGCCAGCGCCTGGCGACAGGTCGAGCAGTACTTC
CASAWRQVEQYF
>TRBD1|TRBJ2-3|many|TRBV6-1
TGTGCCAGCAGTGAAGGCGGGACAGGGGCAGATACGCAGTATTTT
CASSEGGTGADTQYF
>TRBD2|TRBJ2-7|many|TRBV9
TGTGCCAGCAGCCCCGGGGGGGGGGGCTACGAGCAGTACTTC
CASSPGGGGYEQYF
>-|TRBJ1-1|many|TRBV6-1
TGTGCCAGCACCAGGACAGTACAGGGCACTGAAGCTTTCTTT
CASTRTVQGTEAFF
>TRBD2|TRBJ2-1|medium-sized|TRBV28
TGTGCCAGCAGCAGCGGGAGGACCTACAATGAGCAGTTCTTC
CASSSGRTYNEQFF
>-|TRBJ2-7|many|TRBV11-2
TGTGCCAGCAGCTTAGATCAGTCGTCACCTTACGAGCAGTACTTC
CASSLDQSSPYEQYF
>-|TRBJ2-5|few|TRBV11-2
TGTGCCAGCAGCTTAGTAGGCAGGGGCCAAGAGACCCAGTACTTC
CASSLVGRGQETQYF
>-|TRBJ2-1|medium-sized|TRBV12-3/TRBV12-4
TGTGCCAGCAGTTTAACGGCTAGCTCCTACAATGAGCAGTTCTTC
CASSLTASSYNEQFF
>-|TRBJ2-5|many|TRBV27
TGTGCCAGCAGTTTAACTGGACTTTTGGAGGAGACCCAGTACTTC
CASSLTGLLEETQYF
>-|TRBJ1-6|many|TRBV30
TGTGCCTGGAGTGTGTGGCCCAATGAACCTAATTCACCCCTCCACTTT
CAWSVWPNEPNSPLHF
>-|TRBJ1-2|medium-sized|TRBV6-5
TGTGCCAGCAGTTACTCCGGGGATTCTGGCTACACCTTC
CASSYSGDSGYTF
>TRBD1|TRBJ1-1|-|TRBV5-8
TGTGCCAGCAGCCCTAGGACAGGGTTGAACACTGAAGCTTTCTTT
CASSPRTGLNTEAFF
>-|TRBJ2-6|many|TRBV5-1
TGCGCCAGCAGCTTGGCCAATGCAGGGACCCCTGGGGCCAACGTCCTGACTTTC
CASSLANAGTPGANVLTF
>-|TRBJ2-3|many|TRBV24-1
TGTGCCACCAGTGACCCTCGACACAGCACAGATACGCAGTATTTT
CATSDPRHSTDTQYF
>-|TRBJ1-1|many|TRBV20-1
TGCAGTGCCTTATCGGCGAGGACCTCAGGCACTGAAGCTTTCTTT
CSALSARTSGTEAFF
>TRBD1|TRBJ2-7|many|TRBV2
TGTGCCAGCAGTGGGGACAGCTTCTACGAGCAGTACTTC
CASSGDSFYEQYF
>-|TRBJ1-2|-|TRBV12-3/TRBV12-4
TGTGCCAGCGTCTCGGGGGGCGGCTATGGCTACACCTTC
CASVSGGGYGYTF
>-|TRBJ2-2|-|TRBV6-2/TRBV6-3
TGTGCCAGCAGTTACGCTACATCACAGGCGAACACCGGGGAGCTGTTTTTT
CASSYATSQANTGELFF
>-|TRBJ1-1|many|TRBV3-1
TGTGCCAGCAGCCAAGCTGAGAACACTGAAGCTTTCTTT
CASSQAENTEAFF
>TRBD1|TRBJ1-6|medium-sized|TRBV6-1
TGTGCCAGCAGTGAATTTGGACAGGGGTATAATTCACCCCTCCACTTT
CASSEFGQGYNSPLHF
>-|TRBJ2-7|medium-sized|TRBV6-5
TGTGCCAGCAGTTACTCGAAACAGCCGGCCCACGAGCAGTACTTC
CASSYSKQPAHEQYF
>-|TRBJ2-1|medium-sized|TRBV27
TGTGCCAGCAGTTTATCGATTGCGAAATACAATGAGCAGTTCTTC
CASSLSIAKYNEQFF
>TRBD2|TRBJ2-3|many|TRBV3-1
TGTGCCAGCAGTAAATCAGCGGGAGGGCCCTTTACGCAGTATTTT
CASSKSAGGPFTQYF
>TRBD1|TRBJ1-1|many|TRBV24-1
TGTGCCACCAGAAGCACCGGGACAGAGAACACTGAAGCTTTCTTT
CATRSTGTENTEAFF
>-|TRBJ1-5|-|TRBV30
TGTGCCTGGAGTGTAGGGGGGCCCCTTAGCAATCAGCCCCAGCATTTT
CAWSVGGPLSNQPQHF
>TRBD1|TRBJ2-7|few|TRBV28
TGTGCCAGCAGTGCCCTATTAGTCCGGGACAGAGCCTACGAGCAGTACTTC
CASSALLVRDRAYEQYF
>-|TRBJ1-6|-|TRBV12-3/TRBV12-4
TGTGCCAGCAGCCAAGACAGTTTGGGTTCACCCCTCCACTTT
CASSQDSLGSPLHF
>TRBD1|TRBJ1-1|many|TRBV7-9
TGTGCCAGCAGCGACAGGGGGCGCGACACTGAAGCTTTCTTT
CASSDRGRDTEAFF
>-|TRBJ2-1|many|TRBV28
TGTGCCAGCAGTGGGGCCCAGGCGAGCTCCTACAATGAGCAGTTCTTC
CASSGAQASSYNEQFF
>-|TRBJ2-5|many|TRBV6-1
TGTGCCAGCAGTTCCACGGACACTTTCCAAGAGACCCAGTACTTC
CASSSTDTFQETQYF
>TRBD2|TRBJ2-7|medium-sized|TRBV28
TGTGCCAGCAGCCACGGAGGGGCTCTAGCGGACCTGGGGCAGTACTTC
CASSHGGALADLGQYF